The following is a T cell receptor beta chain sequence with its context. The target antigen is unknown. Looked up from germline, CDR1 is SSHAT and CDR2 is FNYEAQ (reference sequence). The CDR3 contains 20 residues. Trimming removed 5 bases from V and 0 bases from J; junction bases left unmatched: 18. The data originate from a study of cytomegalovirus exposure and HLA in healthy donors. Study in general: The roughly 120 validation repertoires used the same platform as the approximately 670 first-cohort repertoires (as reported by a later analysis).

TCRdb's copy holds only in-frame clones and misses some; the assay was immunoSEQ multiplex PCR. The repertoire holds over 85,000 clones, 93% seen once, with approximately 1% in the top ten. Study outcomes and limitations: Three chains tied to CMV proved CMV antigen-specific in vitro. Rarity characterized most TCR sequences, yet some public TCRs appeared in many donors. Cytomegalovirus-associated TCR beta chains were listed, numbering roughly 150.

This TCR derives from a woman aged 30 to 39 in good health and CMV-seropositive. The source material was PBMCs. The rearrangement joins TRBV7-7 to TRBJ1-5; 8 bases are a match to TRBD1. The CDR3 bases are TGTGCCAGCAGCAAGAGGGGCCCGGGAGGACAGGGTGATAGCAATCAGCCCCAGCATTTT. This gives the protein CASSKRGPGGQGDSNQPQHF.